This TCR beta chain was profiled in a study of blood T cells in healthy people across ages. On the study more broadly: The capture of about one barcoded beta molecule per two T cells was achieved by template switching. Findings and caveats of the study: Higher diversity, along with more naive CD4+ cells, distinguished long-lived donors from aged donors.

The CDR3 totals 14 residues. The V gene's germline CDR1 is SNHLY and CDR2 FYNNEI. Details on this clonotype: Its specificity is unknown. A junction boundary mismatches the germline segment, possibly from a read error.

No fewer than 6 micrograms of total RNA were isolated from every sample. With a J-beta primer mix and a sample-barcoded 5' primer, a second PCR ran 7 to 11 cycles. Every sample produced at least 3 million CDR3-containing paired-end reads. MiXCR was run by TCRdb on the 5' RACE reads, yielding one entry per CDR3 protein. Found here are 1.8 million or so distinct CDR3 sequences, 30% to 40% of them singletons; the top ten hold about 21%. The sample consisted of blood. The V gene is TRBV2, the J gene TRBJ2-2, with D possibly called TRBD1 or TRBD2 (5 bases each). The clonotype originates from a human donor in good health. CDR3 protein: CASSPTELTGELFF. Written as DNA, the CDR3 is TGTGCCAGCAGTCCGACAGAACTCACCGGGGAACTGTTTTTT. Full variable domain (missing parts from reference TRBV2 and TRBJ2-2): EPEVTQTPSHQVTQMGQEVILRCVPISNHLYFYWYRQILGQKVEFLVSFYNNEISEKSEIFDDQFSVERPDGSNFTLKIRSTKLEDSAMYFCASSPTELTGELFFGEGSRLTVL.